A selection of T cell receptor beta chains follows, all from one sample in a study of control samples from healthy donors and cancer patients. The protocol was immunoSEQ multiplex PCR, while the TCRdb copy is restricted to in-frame clones and leaves out a portion. The table includes 120,000 to 150,000 clones, 93% detected once. Sequenced material: blood. Source of these receptors: a man between 18 and 35 years old in good health. Each CDR3 is given with its conserved first and last residue. D genes are given only for firm matches. Where a row states a size, it is once, few, many or the class of an expanded clone; other rows omit it.

DNA,CDR3,J,size,D,V
TGTGCCAGCTCACCTACCAGGGGGAACAATGAGCAGTTCTTC,CASSPTRGNNEQFF,TRBJ2-1,.,TRBD1,TRBV18
TGTGCCTGCCGGGACTTACTATCGAACACCGGGGAGCTGTTTTTT,CACRDLLSNTGELFF,TRBJ2-2,.,.,TRBV30
TGTGCCAGCACCCAGGAGTATAGCAATCAGCCCCAGCATTTT,CASTQEYSNQPQHF,TRBJ1-5,.,.,TRBV6-6
TGCGCCAGCAGCCACATACGGGGAGAGATCTATAATTCACCCCTCCACTTT,CASSHIRGEIYNSPLHF,TRBJ1-6,.,.,TRBV4-1
TGTGCCACCAGTGATAGGGAACAGGGTTATGGCGAGCAGTACTTC,CATSDREQGYGEQYF,TRBJ2-7,.,.,TRBV24-1
TGTGCCAGCAGCTTATCGGTGAACACAGATACGCAGTATTTT,CASSLSVNTDTQYF,TRBJ2-3,.,.,TRBV7-6
TGCAGCGTTGGGGGTAACGAGCAGTACTTC,CSVGGNEQYF,TRBJ2-7,.,.,TRBV29-1
TGTGCCAGCAGCTCGCCGGGGCCTTCCTCCAATTCACCCCTCCACTTT,CASSSPGPSSNSPLHF,TRBJ1-6,.,.,TRBV5-6
TGTGCCAGCAGTTTTGAGGGAACGGCCAAAAACATTCAGTACTTC,CASSFEGTAKNIQYF,TRBJ2-4,.,.,TRBV28
TGTGCCAGCAGTTGGGACAGAAGTCAGCCCCAGCATTTT,CASSWDRSQPQHF,TRBJ1-5,.,TRBD1,TRBV27
TGTGCCAGCAGCTTAGATGGAGACGAGCAGTACTTC,CASSLDGDEQYF,TRBJ2-7,once,.,TRBV7-6
TGTGCCAGCAGCTTTCAGACAGGGGGGATCTACGAGCAGTACTTC,CASSFQTGGIYEQYF,TRBJ2-7,few,TRBD1,TRBV7-2
TGTGCCAGCAGTGAATCTGTCAGGGGGCGGACCCTTACAATTGGCTACACCTTC,CASSESVRGRTLTIGYTF,TRBJ1-2,.,TRBD1,TRBV2
TGTGCCAGTAAACGACAGGGGGAGAGAGGCTACACCTTC,CASKRQGERGYTF,TRBJ1-2,.,TRBD1,TRBV19
TGTGCCATCAGTGACGGGGGTTCGGGTGAAAAACTGTTTTTT,CAISDGGSGEKLFF,TRBJ1-4,.,.,TRBV10-3
TGTGCCAGCGGGAGGGGGAGAGGCAATGAGCAGTTCTTC,CASGRGRGNEQFF,TRBJ2-1,.,.,TRBV27
TGTGCCAGCAGCCATCCCTCGGGGGGGCGGGAAGCTTTCTTT,CASSHPSGGREAFF,TRBJ1-1,.,.,TRBV7-8
TGTGCCAGCAGTGACCAGTGGACGGCGTATGGCTACACCTTC,CASSDQWTAYGYTF,TRBJ1-2,few,.,TRBV25-1
TGTGCCAGCAGCCACCCCGGGGCCAACGTCCTGACTTTC,CASSHPGANVLTF,TRBJ2-6,.,.,TRBV14
TGTGCCAGCAGTTACTCGACGGCCAGCTACGAGCAGTACTTC,CASSYSTASYEQYF,TRBJ2-7,.,.,TRBV6-5
TGTGCCAGCAGCCACACCGGGACAGATCGCTCTGGGGCCAACGTCCTGACTTTC,CASSHTGTDRSGANVLTF,TRBJ2-6,.,TRBD1,TRBV7-8
TGTGCCAGCAGCCAAGGGTCACACGGGGCAGGGGTTAGGGAGACCCAGTACTTC,CASSQGSHGAGVRETQYF,TRBJ2-5,.,.,TRBV3-1/TRBV3-2
TGCAGCGTTGAGTTAGCCTATGGCTACACCTTC,CSVELAYGYTF,TRBJ1-2,.,.,TRBV29-1
TGCGCCAGCAGCCAACCCAGCGGGAGTAGTTCCTACAATGAGCAGTTCTTC,CASSQPSGSSSYNEQFF,TRBJ2-1,once,TRBD2,TRBV4-1
TGCGCCAGCAGTCCCGGGACAGGGAACACCGGGGAGCTGTTTTTT,CASSPGTGNTGELFF,TRBJ2-2,.,TRBD1,TRBV10-2
TGTGCCAGCAGCCTTAGCGGCACAGATACGCAGTATTTT,CASSLSGTDTQYF,TRBJ2-3,.,.,TRBV7-9
TGTGCCAGCAGCTTACAGACAGGGGACACTGAAGCTTTCTTT,CASSLQTGDTEAFF,TRBJ1-1,.,TRBD1,TRBV9
TGCGCCAGCAGCTTAAGTCTCGGGACACTGAACACCGGGGAGCTGTTTTTT,CASSLSLGTLNTGELFF,TRBJ2-2,.,.,TRBV5-1
TGTGCCAGCTCATCCGAGACAGTCCGGGAGACCCAGTACTTC,CASSSETVRETQYF,TRBJ2-5,.,.,TRBV18
TGTGCCAGTAGATTACAGGGGGGGGTCTACAATGAGCAGTTCTTC,CASRLQGGVYNEQFF,TRBJ2-1,once,.,TRBV19
TGTGCCAGCAGTCCCGGGACCAACTACAATGAGCAGTTCTTC,CASSPGTNYNEQFF,TRBJ2-1,once,.,TRBV6-5
TGTGCCAGCAGCTTAGGCTATACCTCCAATCAGCCCCAGCATTTT,CASSLGYTSNQPQHF,TRBJ1-5,few,.,TRBV7-2
TGCGCCAGCAGCCAAGATTCGGGCAGGGATGCTTTCTTT,CASSQDSGRDAFF,TRBJ1-1,.,.,TRBV4-3
TGTGCCAGCAGCTTATACGACACCGACTATGGCTACACCTTC,CASSLYDTDYGYTF,TRBJ1-2,.,.,TRBV7-9
TGTGCCAGCAGACTGGGGGTCATGAACACTGAAGCTTTCTTT,CASRLGVMNTEAFF,TRBJ1-1,.,.,TRBV28
TGTGCCAGCACCCTCAATGGCAGGGTGAGCACTGAAGCTTTCTTT,CASTLNGRVSTEAFF,TRBJ1-1,.,.,TRBV6-6
TGTGCCAGTAGCCTAACGGCAGGGGGGCAAGATACGCAGTATTTT,CASSLTAGGQDTQYF,TRBJ2-3,.,.,TRBV19
TGTGCCACCAGCAGAGGTACAGTTCAGCCCCAGCATTTT,CATSRGTVQPQHF,TRBJ1-5,once,.,TRBV15
TGTGCCACCAGTGCTCGGGCCGGCTACGAGCAGTACTTC,CATSARAGYEQYF,TRBJ2-7,once,.,TRBV24-1
TGTGCCAGTCTTCTTTCGGTCGGGGCAGATACGCAGTATTTT,CASLLSVGADTQYF,TRBJ2-3,.,.,TRBV2
TGTGCCAGCAGTTACTCTCGGGACAGGGATGGCTACACCTTC,CASSYSRDRDGYTF,TRBJ1-2,.,TRBD1,TRBV6-2/TRBV6-3
TGTGCCAGCAGCTCCCGGACAGGGGGCCGTGTTGGCTACACCTTC,CASSSRTGGRVGYTF,TRBJ1-2,.,TRBD1,TRBV7-2
TGTGCCAGCAGCCAAGATCCGGGACACACTGAAGCTTTCTTT,CASSQDPGHTEAFF,TRBJ1-1,.,.,TRBV14
TGCAGCGTTGAACCTGGCGTCGGTCGTGGGAGGCGTCCCGGGAATGAGCAGTTCTTC,CSVEPGVGRGRRPGNEQFF,TRBJ2-1,.,.,TRBV29-1
TGTGCCAGCAGCTTAGGCCGGGCGGATAGCAATCAGCCCCAGCATTTT,CASSLGRADSNQPQHF,TRBJ1-5,.,.,TRBV13
TGTGCCAGCACTAGGACGGGGAGGGCTGAAGCTTTCTTT,CASTRTGRAEAFF,TRBJ1-1,.,.,TRBV6-5
TGTGCCAGCATGGGGACAGGGTACAATGAGCAGTTCTTC,CASMGTGYNEQFF,TRBJ2-1,.,TRBD1,TRBV2
TGTGCCAGTAGTATAGATCGAACCTACGAGCAGTACTTC,CASSIDRTYEQYF,TRBJ2-7,.,.,TRBV19
TGTGCCAGCAGCCACCGGACAGGGAATGAAAAACTGTTTTTT,CASSHRTGNEKLFF,TRBJ1-4,once,TRBD1,TRBV3-1/TRBV3-2
TGTGCCAGCAGTGAATGGGGCAGGGCCCACTATGGCTACACCTTC,CASSEWGRAHYGYTF,TRBJ1-2,.,.,TRBV2
TGTGCCAGCTCACCATCCCGGGACAGCAATGAGCAGTTCTTC,CASSPSRDSNEQFF,TRBJ2-1,.,TRBD1,TRBV18
TGTGCCAGCAGTTACGGCGGGTCCAACACTGAAGCTTTCTTT,CASSYGGSNTEAFF,TRBJ1-1,.,.,TRBV6-5